This TCR beta chain was identified during a study of a mutant IDH1 vaccine in newly diagnosed glioma. Study information: Vaccines were begun 4-6 weeks after radiotherapy alone, or with temozolomide cycles.

Of note for this clone: As yet, its antigen is unknown.

The J segment lost 5 bases and the V segment lost 3 bases, leaving 10 bases of the junction unmatched. This CDR3 is built from 15 residues. Germline loops: CDR1 SGHTS, CDR2 YDEGEE. The repertoire was sequenced with immunoSEQ multiplex PCR; TCRdb's copy has only in-frame clones and lacks some. The sample contains about 31,000 clones, around nine tenths of which appear only once. Time point denoted: week 47, end of study. Doses consisted of 300 ug of mutant IDH1 20-mer peptide each, paired with topical imiquimod. Vaccinations, eight in total, occurred in weeks 1, 3, 5, 7, 11, 15, 19, 23. Patients carried new grade 3 or 4 IDH1-mutant astrocytomas lacking nuclear ATRX.

The source material was PBMCs, sampled from a glioma patient whose treatment included an IDH1 peptide vaccine. This chain uses TRBV5-8 with TRBJ1-1, with 7 bases fitting TRBD1. This clonotype was obtained from a woman aged 35 to 49 with glioma. In DNA form, the CDR3 reads TGTGCCAGCAGCTCTGACAGGGATGGTGTAACTGAAGCTTTCTTT. Translation: CASSSDRDGVTEAFF.